The rows below give T cell receptor beta chains drawn from one sample of a study of T cell repertoires in cytomegalovirus infection. Their recognized antigens are unknown. One entry per CDR3 protein results from TCRdb running MiXCR on the reads. The repertoire has 750,000 to 950,000 distinct CDR3 sequences, under 35% of them found once; the top ten carry about an eighth. Source: cultured CD8+ T cells from PBMCs, taken from culture after CMV antigen stimulation. Every receptor here comes from a human donor in good health (CMV status not recorded). Some clones in this sample may be carry-over from other donors' samples. Each CDR3 is given with its conserved first and last residue. A D gene is named only where the DNA matches it firmly. Clone size is shown for a subset of rows, as once, few, many or a class of expanded clone.

cdr3_nt,cdr3_aa,j_call,clone_size,v_call,d_call
TGTGCCAGCAGCTTAGGCCATGGCGGGGGGATCTACGAGCAGTACTTC,CASSLGHGGGIYEQYF,TRBJ2-7,NA,TRBV7-9,TRBD2
TGCAGTGCTAGAGACCCCTTAGGGGACCTTAACAATGAGCAGTTCTTC,CSARDPLGDLNNEQFF,TRBJ2-1,NA,TRBV20-1,NA
TGCAGTGCTACCGGGATAAGGGAGAACACTGAAGCTTTCTTT,CSATGIRENTEAFF,TRBJ1-1,few,TRBV20-1,NA
TGTGCCATCAGACCCAGGGAGAGGTCTAACTATGGCTACACCTTC,CAIRPRERSNYGYTF,TRBJ1-2,NA,TRBV10-3,NA
TGTGCCAGCAGCTTAGTTCCGGACAGGTCCACTGAAGCTTTCTTT,CASSLVPDRSTEAFF,TRBJ1-1,many,TRBV7-6,TRBD1
TGTGCCAGTAGTACCCCTCAAATTAGCGGGGGACCCGGAGATACGCAGTATTTT,CASSTPQISGGPGDTQYF,TRBJ2-3,NA,TRBV19,TRBD2
TGTGCCAGCAGCATTACACTTCCCCACCGGGACAGGGGGGTATCTGGGGCCAACGTCCTGACTTTC,CASSITLPHRDRGVSGANVLTF,TRBJ2-6,few,TRBV7-6,TRBD1
TGTGCCAGCAGTGAAGTAGGACACTATAGCAATCAGCCCCAGCATTTT,CASSEVGHYSNQPQHF,TRBJ1-5,NA,TRBV6-2/TRBV6-3,NA
TGCAGCGTTGAAGAGCGTCAGGTGGACTCACCCCTCCACTTT,CSVEERQVDSPLHF,TRBJ1-6,NA,TRBV29-1,NA
TGTGCCACTCTAACTGGGGCCAACGTCCTGACTTTC,CATLTGANVLTF,TRBJ2-6,few,TRBV15,NA
TGTGCCAGCAGTTACTCTCCGGGGGGTAGCACAGATACGCAGTATTTT,CASSYSPGGSTDTQYF,TRBJ2-3,NA,TRBV6-5,TRBD2
TGTGCCAGCAGTTTAGTCGGTAGGATGAACACTGAAGCTTTCTTT,CASSLVGRMNTEAFF,TRBJ1-1,few,TRBV12-3/TRBV12-4,NA
TGTGCCACCATGGCGGCCGGACGCGGACTAGCGGAGCCACTCACAGATACGCAGTATTTT,CATMAAGRGLAEPLTDTQYF,TRBJ2-3,few,TRBV24-1,TRBD2
TGCGCCAGCAGCCAGGGCCACTGGGGGGCCGGGGAGCTGTTTTTT,CASSQGHWGAGELFF,TRBJ2-2,NA,TRBV4-1,NA
TGTGCCAGCTGCCGGGGCCCGGGGGAGACCCAGTACTTC,CASCRGPGETQYF,TRBJ2-5,few,TRBV12-3/TRBV12-4,NA
TGCGCCAGCAGCCAAGATTCTCGGGGGAACACTGAAGCTTTCTTT,CASSQDSRGNTEAFF,TRBJ1-1,NA,TRBV4-3,NA
TGTGCCAGCAGGACCGGTACTAGCGCCGTACTCTCGAACACCGGGGAGCTGTTTTTT,CASRTGTSAVLSNTGELFF,TRBJ2-2,NA,TRBV5-6,TRBD2
TGTGCCAGCAACACGATGGGCCCAGATACGCAGTATTTT,CASNTMGPDTQYF,TRBJ2-3,NA,TRBV12-3/TRBV12-4,NA
TGTGCCAGTATGACAGGGCGATCGAACACTGAAGCTTTCTTT,CASMTGRSNTEAFF,TRBJ1-1,NA,TRBV19,TRBD1
TGTGCCAGCAGCCCCATTGCTAGCCTGACGAACACCGGGGAGCTGTTTTTT,CASSPIASLTNTGELFF,TRBJ2-2,NA,TRBV7-6,NA
TGTGCCAGTAGTATAGATCTGCCGGGGGAGGGCACCGGGGAGCTGTTTTTT,CASSIDLPGEGTGELFF,TRBJ2-2,NA,TRBV19,TRBD2
TGTGCCAGCAGCCCCCGCGTTAGGGGCTCCTCCTACGAGCAGTACTTC,CASSPRVRGSSYEQYF,TRBJ2-7,NA,TRBV7-9,NA
TGTGCCAGCAGTTCCGCCGGACAGGGACATTACAATGAGCAGTTCTTC,CASSSAGQGHYNEQFF,TRBJ2-1,once,TRBV7-9,TRBD1
TGTGCCAGTAGTATGGAGGGCGGCCAGGAGGGACTTATCGGCACAGATACGCAGTATTTT,CASSMEGGQEGLIGTDTQYF,TRBJ2-3,few,TRBV19,NA
TGTGCCAGCAGTTACGTGACAGGGGGTCTCGGTCGGGCCAAGAACACTGAAGCTTTCTTT,CASSYVTGGLGRAKNTEAFF,TRBJ1-1,NA,TRBV6-2/TRBV6-3,TRBD1
TGTGCCAGCAGCCAAGACTACAGACAGTTCTTC,CASSQDYRQFF,TRBJ2-1,NA,TRBV4-2,NA
TGTGCCAGCAGTTACCTTGGGACAGAGAATTCACCCCTCCACTTT,CASSYLGTENSPLHF,TRBJ1-6,NA,TRBV6-2/TRBV6-3,TRBD1
TGTGCCAGCAGCCCCGGGACGTATTATGGCTACACCTTC,CASSPGTYYGYTF,TRBJ1-2,many,TRBV11-2,NA
TGTGCCAGCAGCCCCCGGGGGGGGGAGGATCAGCCCCAGCATTTT,CASSPRGGEDQPQHF,TRBJ1-5,NA,TRBV7-9,NA
TGTGCCAGCAGCTGGGTTCCCGGACTGGGCGGGACTGAAGCTTTCTTT,CASSWVPGLGGTEAFF,TRBJ1-1,NA,TRBV6-2/TRBV6-3,NA
TGTGCCAGCAGCTTAGATCAGGGGTGGTCACCTTGGGACAATGAGCAGTTCTTC,CASSLDQGWSPWDNEQFF,TRBJ2-1,once,TRBV11-2,NA
TGCAGTGCTAGAGAGTCAGGGAACTATGGCTACACCTTC,CSARESGNYGYTF,TRBJ1-2,NA,TRBV20-1,NA
TGTGCCAGCACTACGATTAGGGGTAGCAATCAGCCCCAGCATTTT,CASTTIRGSNQPQHF,TRBJ1-5,NA,TRBV2,NA
TGTGCCAGCAGTGGGACAGGGGGCTCGGGCTACACCTTC,CASSGTGGSGYTF,TRBJ1-2,few,TRBV6-6,TRBD1
TGTGCCAGCAGTTTTGGGGGGAACACTGAAGCTTTCTTT,CASSFGGNTEAFF,TRBJ1-1,many,TRBV27,NA
TGTGCCAGCAGTTACTCTGAAAGCCCAACCGGGGAGCTGTTTTTT,CASSYSESPTGELFF,TRBJ2-2,NA,TRBV6-2/TRBV6-3,NA
TGTGCCAGCAGCCAATCTCAGGACGCACGAGAGACCCAGTACTTC,CASSQSQDARETQYF,TRBJ2-5,many,TRBV12-3/TRBV12-4,NA
TGTGCCAGCAGTAGCCAGAAGCGGGGGGGCTACACTGGGGAGCTGTTTTTT,CASSSQKRGGYTGELFF,TRBJ2-2,few,TRBV6-1,TRBD2
TGTGCCAGCTCCGCACACAGACTAAATAATGAAAAACTGTTTTTT,CASSAHRLNNEKLFF,TRBJ1-4,few,TRBV27,NA
TGCGCCAGCAGCCAAGAGGGTCGGTTCGAAAATGAGCAGTTCTTC,CASSQEGRFENEQFF,TRBJ2-1,NA,TRBV4-1,NA
TGTGCCAGCACCTGGACAGGGAGGAAGGAAGAGACCCAGTACTTC,CASTWTGRKEETQYF,TRBJ2-5,NA,TRBV6-6,TRBD1
TGTGCCAGCAGTTACGCGGGATTCGCCTATGGCTACACCTTC,CASSYAGFAYGYTF,TRBJ1-2,few,TRBV6-2/TRBV6-3,NA
TGTGCCAGCAGTTACTCCGCTGAGCAGTTCTTC,CASSYSAEQFF,TRBJ2-1,NA,TRBV6-2/TRBV6-3,NA